Each of the 22 T cell receptor beta chains below was sequenced from the same sample in a study of siplizumab effects on memory and regulatory T cells. TCRdb keeps only in-frame clones here, not all; method: immunoSEQ multiplex PCR. The sample lists about 100,000 clones; about 94% were seen once. Sequenced input: non-Treg CD4+ T cells sorted from blood. Receptor source: a human donor in good health.

V and J are TRBV7-2 and TRBJ2-3; TRBD2 aligns across 13 bases. The germline V gene has CDR1 SGHTA and CDR2 FQGNSA. The V segment lost 11 bases and the J segment 5 bases; nucleotides outside the gene matches: 13. The CDR3 extends over 16 amino acids. This CDR3 reads CASRLGLAGLVDTQYF. The CDR3 bases are TGTGCCTCCCGGTTGGGACTAGCGGGACTAGTAGATACGCAGTATTTT.

The J gene is TRBJ2-1, the V gene TRBV11-3; 7 bases agree with TRBD2. CDR3 length equals 15 residues. The germline gives CDR1 SGHNT, CDR2 YENEEA. J gave up 3 bases and V 1 base, and 3 bases lay outside the gene matches. The CDR3 nucleotides read TGTGCCAGCAGCTTAGCTGGCGGGAGCTACAATGAGCAGTTCTTC. Its translation is CASSLAGGSYNEQFF.

The chain employs TRBV7-6 and TRBJ2-5; 11 bases line up with TRBD2. In germline, CDR1 is SGHVS, CDR2 FNYEAQ. With 2 bases clipped from V and 5 bases from J, the junction kept 4 bases outside the gene matches. The CDR3 spans 15 residues. In DNA, the CDR3 is TGTGCCAGCAGCTTACTAGCGGGAGGCGGGGAGACCCAGTACTTC. As protein: CASSLLAGGGETQYF.

On this clone itself: One junction end does not reproduce the germline sequence, and a read error may be involved. V is TRBV19 and J is TRBJ2-5, with TRBD1 matching over 10 bases. Germline loops: CDR1 LNHDA, CDR2 SQIVND (reference sequence). CDR3 length equals 15 residues. Here the CDR3 DNA reads TGTGCCAGTAGAATAGGGGGACAGGGGAAAGAGACCCAGTACTTC. It codes for CASRIGGQGKETQYF.

The chain couples TRBV5-5 to TRBJ1-1; D is uncertain. Trimming removed 0 bases at V and 1 base at J, with 16 bases between. The germline CDR1 and CDR2 sequences are SGHKS and YYEKEE (reference sequence). This CDR3 comprises 17 residues. The CDR3 DNA reads as TGTGCCAGCAGCTTGGGAGGCGTCAGATCCTCGAACACTGAAGCTTTCTTT. It encodes CASSLGGVRSSNTEAFF.

This chain links TRBV4-1 with TRBJ2-5; 12 bases align to TRBD2. The V segment lost 1 base and the J segment 5 bases; nucleotides outside the gene matches: 2. There are 15 residues in the CDR3. CDR1 and CDR2 (germline): MGHRA, YSYEKL. CDR3 residues: CASSQVLAGGETQYF. The CDR3 DNA follows: TGCGCCAGCAGCCAAGTGCTAGCGGGGGGGGAGACCCAGTACTTC.

This rearrangement joins TRBV12-5 to TRBJ2-7; the match to TRBD2 covers 9 bases. Trimming cost V 0 bases and J 6 bases; bases outside gene matches: 3. Germline V gene data show CDR1 as LGHNT and CDR2 as FRNRAP. The CDR3 has 14 residues. DNA of the CDR3: TGTGCTAGTGGTTTGGTAACAGCGGGGGGCGAGCAGTACTTC. Translating gives CASGLVTAGGEQYF.

This clone has a single count. This chain joins TRBV7-8 and TRBJ2-7, with 7 bases matching TRBD1. V shed 1 base and J 6 bases; nucleotides not matched to a gene: 6. This CDR3 has 14 amino acids. From germline, CDR1 is SGHVS and CDR2 FQNEAQ. Here the CDR3 reads CASSLGDRSLEQYF. In DNA form, the CDR3 reads TGTGCCAGCAGCTTAGGGGACAGATCCCTCGAGCAGTACTTC.

About this clone: At one of its ends the junction is not consistent with the germline gene, which may arise from a read error. The chain carries TRBV5-8 and TRBJ2-3; TRBD2 might be the D (6 bases). Germline V gene data show CDR1 as SGHTS and CDR2 as YDEGEE. The CDR3 extends over 15 amino acids. This CDR3 reads CASRPGEGSTDTQYF. CDR3 bases: TGTGCGAGCAGACCGGGAGAGGGGAGCACAGATACGCAGTATTTT.

This clone was observed once. The J gene is TRBJ1-5, the V gene TRBV6-5; the match to TRBD1 covers 9 bases. CDR3 length: 14 residues. Looked up from germline, CDR1 is MNHEY and CDR2 is SVGAGI. With 1 base clipped from V and 7 bases from J, the junction kept 2 bases outside the gene matches. CDR3 nucleotide sequence: TGTGCCAGCAGTTACTTGACAGGGGGACAGCCCCAGCATTTT. Translation gives CASSYLTGGQPQHF.

The J gene is TRBJ2-1, the V gene TRBV19, with TRBD1 matching 10 bases. Trimming cost V 5 bases and J 3 bases; bases outside gene matches: 4. Per germline, CDR1 LNHDA and CDR2 SQIVND (reference sequence). The CDR3 sequence is 15 residues long. CDR3 bases: TGTGCCAGTAGTTACGGACAGGGGGTCTACAATGAGCAGTTCTTC. Amino acids: CASSYGQGVYNEQFF.

The rearrangement links TRBV7-9 to TRBJ1-1; weak D call: TRBD1 (5 bases). Germline CDR1 and CDR2: SEHNR and FQNEAQ (reference sequence). V lost 0 bases and J 10 bases, leaving 24 bases between the germline ends. The CDR3 runs to 17 residues. The CDR3 spells CASSLAGDLRVVGGAFF. DNA for the CDR3: TGTGCCAGCAGCTTAGCGGGCGATCTCAGGGTAGTAGGTGGAGCTTTCTTT.

J is TRBJ2-3 and V is TRBV7-9; a possible D gene is TRBD2 (6 bases). The CDR3 covers 12 residues. Germline values: CDR1 SEHNR, CDR2 FQNEAQ (reference sequence). CDR3 sequence (DNA): TGTGCGTTCGGGAGTAGCACAGATACGCAGTATTTT. Translating gives CAFGSSTDTQYF. The full variable domain, in which reference TRBV7-9 and TRBJ2-3 provide the parts outside the CDR3, is DTGVSQNPRHKITKRGQNVTFRCDPISEHNRLYWYRQTLGQGPEFLTYFQNEAQLEKSRLLSDRFSAERPKGSFSTLEIQRTEQGDSAMYLCAFGSSTDTQYFGPGTRLTVL.

The chain employs TRBV13 and TRBJ2-7, with 7 bases matching TRBD2. The germline V gene has CDR1 PRHDT and CDR2 FYEKMQ (reference sequence). V shed 6 bases, J shed 2 bases, and the junction held 4 bases outside the gene matches. This CDR3 is built from 13 residues. CDR3: CASRGRGTYEQYF. As DNA, the CDR3 is TGTGCCAGCAGAGGGCGGGGGACCTACGAGCAGTACTTC.

The chain links TRBV10-2 to TRBJ2-7; TRBD1 matches at 7 bases. This CDR3 is built from 13 residues. The junction had 12 bases not matched to a gene; V was cut back by 5 bases and J by 11 bases. CDR1 and CDR2 (germline): WSHSY, SAAADI. The CDR3 loop is CASSQAMTGTEYF. DNA of the CDR3: TGCGCCAGCAGTCAAGCGATGACAGGGACGGAGTACTTC.

The V call is TRBV4-1, the J call TRBJ2-7; 7 bases map to TRBD2. This CDR3 is 17 amino acids long. The germline CDR1 and CDR2 sequences are MGHRA and YSYEKL. V dropped 1 base and J dropped 1; count of bases not matched to a gene: 10. In DNA form, the CDR3 reads TGCGCCAGCAGCCAAGTCTCTCGGCGGGAGTCATCCTACGAGCAGTACTTC. Protein product: CASSQVSRRESSYEQYF.

The chain uses TRBV6-5 and TRBJ2-3; maybe TRBD2 (6 bases). The CDR3 is 15 amino acids. V lost 5 bases, J lost 2 bases, and 14 bases lay in between. From germline, CDR1 is MNHEY and CDR2 SVGAGI. The CDR3 DNA is TGTGCCAGCAGTCCCTTTGGCGGGGTCACAGATACGCAGTATTTT. Amino acids: CASSPFGGVTDTQYF.

The V and J genes are TRBV5-1 and TRBJ2-7, with TRBD2 matching 11 bases. The CDR3 contains 15 residues. With V trimmed by 4 bases and J by 2 bases, 5 bases remained unmatched. The germline V gene encodes CDR1 SGHRS and CDR2 YFSETQ. Here the CDR3 DNA reads TGCGCCAGCAGCCCGGGACTAGCGGAAACCTACGAGCAGTACTTC. This translates into CASSPGLAETYEQYF.

The gene calls are TRBV6-5 and TRBJ2-4, with D tentatively TRBD2 (5 bases). V was shortened by 0 bases and J by 8 bases, with 14 bases between the two germline ends. The germline gives CDR1 MNHEY, CDR2 SVGAGI. The CDR3 loop spans 15 amino acids. The CDR3 region is CASSYSLEGPDIQYF. CDR3 in DNA: TGTGCCAGCAGTTACTCGCTTGAGGGCCCAGACATTCAGTACTTC.

The gene calls are TRBV28 and TRBJ2-7, with 9 bases aligning to TRBD1. Germline CDR1 is MDHEN and CDR2 is SYDVKM. The CDR3 totals 15 residues. V dropped 11 bases and J dropped 3; count of bases not matched to a gene: 14. The CDR3: CAGGSGQGNRYEQYF. DNA for the CDR3: TGTGCCGGCGGTTCGGGACAGGGCAACCGCTACGAGCAGTACTTC.

J is TRBJ2-1 and V is TRBV19, with 7 bases matching TRBD1. There are 15 residues in the CDR3. J gave up 5 bases and V 3 bases, and 7 bases lay outside the gene matches. The germline V gene has CDR1 LNHDA and CDR2 SQIVND (reference sequence). In DNA form, the CDR3 reads TGTGCCAGTAGTATTTTAGGACAGGCGGACAATGAGCAGTTCTTC. Translating gives CASSILGQADNEQFF.

V is TRBV28 and J is TRBJ1-1; TRBD1 agrees at 7 bases. The CDR3 is made up of 12 amino acids. Trimming at V came to 6 bases and at J to 10 bases, leaving 8 bases not matched to a gene. Germline CDR1 is MDHEN and CDR2 is SYDVKM. For the CDR3, the DNA is TGTGCCAGCAGCCAGACAGGGTTGGGAGCTTTCTTT. Protein: CASSQTGLGAFF.